The 19 T cell receptor beta chains reported below all come from one sample, sequenced in a study of blood T cell repertoires in COVID-19. Assay: immunoSEQ multiplex PCR; the TCRdb copy retains only in-frame clones and omits some. The data show roughly 200,000 clones, 82% seen once. The sequenced sample consisted of PBMCs or T cells enriched from blood (not recorded which). These receptor sequences come from a woman between 55 and 75 years old with acute COVID-19.

J is TRBJ2-7 and V is TRBV14; 7 bases are shared with TRBD1. The CDR3 spans 15 residues. Germline trimming cut 3 bases from V and 3 bases from J; bases unmatched to any gene: 8. Germline loops: CDR1 SGHDN, CDR2 FVKESK. This CDR3 reads CASSHSSRGHYEQYF. Here the CDR3 DNA reads TGTGCCAGCAGCCACTCTTCTAGGGGGCACTACGAGCAGTACTTC.

V gene TRBV28 combines with J gene TRBJ1-6; D not certain. The V end lost 5 bases, the J end lost 8 bases, and 7 bases lay between the germline ends. Germline V CDR1 and CDR2: MDHEN, SYDVKM. The CDR3 is 12 amino acids. The CDR3 region has the DNA TGTGCCAGCAGTAACGGAGATTCACCCCTCCACTTT. Residues: CASSNGDSPLHF. The full variable domain, with the rest looked up from reference TRBV28 and TRBJ1-6, is DVKVTQSSRYLVKRTGEKVFLECVQDMDHENMFWYRQDPGLGLRLIYFSYDVKMKEKGDIPEGYSVSREKKERFSLILESASTNQTSMYLCASSNGDSPLHFGNGTRLTVT.

The chain employs TRBV3-1 (or the pseudogene TRBV3-2) and TRBJ1-2, with no clear D. The germline gives CDR1 LGHDT, CDR2 YNNKEL (reference sequence). Trimming left V 3 bases short and J 0 bases short, with 11 bases between. The CDR3 has 15 amino acids. In DNA form, the CDR3 reads TGTGCCAGCAGCCACGCAGCGTTAACTAACTATGGCTACACCTTC. The encoded protein is CASSHAALTNYGYTF.

V and J are TRBV6-5 and TRBJ2-3, with D maybe TRBD1 (5 bases). The CDR3 has 11 residues. The germline V gene has CDR1 MNHEY and CDR2 SVGAGI. CDR3 nucleotides: TGTGCAGTCACAGGTGCAGATACGCAGTATTTT. Translation gives CAVTGADTQYF.

The CDR3 DNA reads as TGTGCCAGCAGGAACCGGGACAGGGCCGGCTACACCTTC. Its protein is CASRNRDRAGYTF. V gene TRBV28 combines with J gene TRBJ1-2, with 9 bases fitting TRBD1. J was trimmed by 8 bases and V by 6 bases; bases with no gene match: 7. Germline assignment: CDR1 MDHEN and CDR2 SYDVKM. The CDR3 covers 13 residues.

V is TRBV29-1 and J is TRBJ2-3; possibly TRBD1 for D (6 bases). The CDR3 consists of 16 residues. V lost 4 bases to trimming and J lost 11 bases, with 28 bases between them. Germline V lookup: CDR1 SQVTM, CDR2 ANQGSEA. The CDR3 bases are TGCAGCGTTGTAGGGTATCGGGGCAGGGGAACGGAGGAGCAGTATTTT. Translated, it gives CSVVGYRGRGTEEQYF.

The chain uses TRBV28 and TRBJ1-5, with TRBD1 as a possible D gene (5 bases). V was cut by 6 bases and J by 0 bases, with 15 bases left in between. The CDR3 sequence is 16 residues long. Per the germline V gene, CDR1 is MDHEN and CDR2 is SYDVKM. The CDR3 DNA reads as TGTGCCAGCAGCTCATCGCGGGGGAATAGCAATCAGCCCCAGCATTTT. As protein: CASSSSRGNSNQPQHF.

In this sample, this clone turned up a few times. J is TRBJ2-2 and V is TRBV7-2; 10 bases align to TRBD2. Germline V gives CDR1 SGHTA, CDR2 FQGNSA. The CDR3 totals 15 residues. Trimming removed 5 bases from V and 8 bases from J; junction bases left unmatched: 8. CDR3 loop: CASSPGTSDLGELFF. CDR3 DNA: TGTGCCAGCAGCCCCGGGACTAGCGATCTTGGGGAGCTGTTTTTT.

In this sample, this clone turned up once. The rearrangement joins TRBV10-3 to TRBJ2-1; 9 nucleotides match TRBD1. Germline CDR1 and CDR2: ENHRY and SYGVKD. V dropped 0 bases and J dropped 2; count of bases not matched to a gene: 5. There are 17 residues in the CDR3. CDR3 bases: TGTGCCATCAGTGAGTCGAGGGGACAGGGACCCTACAATGAGCAGTTCTTC. Protein sequence: CAISESRGQGPYNEQFF.

The chain combines TRBV7-8 with TRBJ2-7; TRBD1 is a possible D gene (5 bases). V lost 5 bases and J lost 7, with 18 bases in between. This CDR3 is built from 14 residues. CDR1 is SGHVS and CDR2 is FQNEAQ in the germline V gene. The CDR3 protein is CASSPGQARQEQYV. The CDR3 region has the DNA TGTGCCAGCAGCCCTGGACAAGCCCGACAAGAGCAGTACGTC.

This clone was observed once. The CDR3, as DNA: TGTGCCAGCAGCCCAGGAAGGGGGAGTAATTCACCCCTCCACTTT. This gives the protein CASSPGRGSNSPLHF. V is TRBV9 and J is TRBJ1-6, with D possibly being TRBD1 (6 bases). Between the trimmed V and J ends, which lost 4 bases and 6 bases, there was a span of 14 bases. The CDR3 is 15 amino acids. The germline gives CDR1 SGDLS, CDR2 YYNGEE.

The chain employs TRBV2 and TRBJ1-6; 7 nucleotides align to TRBD1. With V trimmed by 7 bases and J by 8 bases, 5 bases remained unmatched. This CDR3 comprises 13 residues. Germline V CDR1 and CDR2: SNHLY, FYNNEI. The CDR3 region is CASTGTEDSPLHF. CDR3 nucleotides: TGTGCCAGCACTGGGACAGAAGATTCACCCCTCCACTTT.

In DNA form, the CDR3 reads TGCAGCGTTGGGGCAGAACGCTTCTTC. It translates to CSVGAERFF. This sequence joins TRBV29-1 and TRBJ2-1; D not resolved. Per germline, CDR1 SQVTM and CDR2 ANQGSEA. Trimming left V 4 bases short and J 16 bases short, with 11 bases between. CDR3 length: 9 amino acids.

The rearrangement uses TRBV20-1 and TRBJ2-5; D not certain. This CDR3 is 11 amino acids long. Looked up from germline, CDR1 is DFQATT and CDR2 is SNEGSKA (reference sequence). Trimming stripped 5 bases from V and 5 bases from J, with 9 bases between. The CDR3 coding sequence is TGCAGTGCTGGGCCCCGGGAGACCCAGTACTTC. Amino acid sequence: CSAGPRETQYF.

The gene calls are TRBV4-3 and TRBJ2-7; 12 bases map to TRBD2. The CDR3 is made up of 15 amino acids. J was trimmed by 2 bases and V by 2 bases; bases with no gene match: 1. Germline assignment: CDR1 LGHNA and CDR2 YSLEER. The CDR3 reads CASSQRLAGAYEQYF. CDR3 nucleotides: TGCGCCAGCAGCCAACGACTAGCGGGAGCCTACGAGCAGTACTTC.

This clone has just a few counts. The chain has TRBV19 and TRBJ2-5, with D perhaps matching TRBD2 (5 bases). This CDR3 is built from 14 residues. The ends were cut back, 4 bases at V and 5 bases at J, with 14 bases in the middle. Germline-derived CDR1 and CDR2 are LNHDA and SQIVND (reference sequence). CDR3 coding DNA: TGTGCCAGTAGTACGCGGGCGGTCGAGGAGACCCAGTACTTC. Protein product: CASSTRAVEETQYF.

The rearrangement uses TRBV30 and TRBJ1-2; possibly TRBD1 for D (6 bases). CDR1 is GTSNPN and CDR2 is SVGIG in the germline V gene (reference sequence). The germline V and J ends were trimmed by 8 bases and 7 bases, with 14 bases remaining between them. CDR3 length: 11 amino acids. CDR3 amino acids: CARGGQRGYTF. CDR3 DNA: TGTGCCCGCGGGGGGCAACGTGGCTACACCTTC.

The chain employs TRBV6-2 or TRBV6-3 and TRBJ2-1; D gene ambiguous. V gave up 5 bases and J gave up 5 bases, with 10 bases separating them. From germline, CDR1 is MNHEY and CDR2 SVGEGT. This CDR3 is built from 13 residues. CDR3 sequence (DNA): TGTGCCAGCAGTCAGGCCGCTCACAATGAGCAGTTCTTC. It yields the protein CASSQAAHNEQFF.

This clone was observed a handful of times. The DNA for the CDR3 is TGTGCCAGCTCACCTGGACAGGGTGGCCACGAGCAGTACTTC. Its translation: CASSPGQGGHEQYF. The gene calls are TRBV18 and TRBJ2-7; the match to TRBD1 covers 8 bases. Germline V lookup: CDR1 KGHSH, CDR2 LQKENI. Unmatched junction bases numbered 6, after V lost 3 bases and J lost 5 bases. The CDR3 is 14 residues long.